What follows are 7 T cell receptor beta chains derived from one specimen sequenced in a study of technical replicates of blood from a few donors. Only in-frame clones appear in the TCRdb table, and some are missing; sequencing was by immunoSEQ multiplex PCR. Found here are some 91,000 clones, more than 90% of them singletons; the top ten hold 0.2% to 0.25%. The specimen sequenced was T cells isolated from PBMCs. The receptors shown here come from a human donor in good health.

CDR3 sequence: CASAQGAYEQYF. The CDR3 region has the DNA TGTGCCAGCGCGCAGGGGGCCTACGAGCAGTACTTC. The V gene is TRBV6-1, the J gene TRBJ2-7; 7 bases align to TRBD1. J lost 2 bases, V lost 8 bases, and 3 bases had no gene match. Germline CDR1 MNHNS, CDR2 SASEGT. The CDR3 runs 12 residues.

The gene calls are TRBV28 and TRBJ2-7, with 8 bases that match TRBD2. The germline V gene has CDR1 MDHEN and CDR2 SYDVKM. V was pared by 2 bases and J by 3 bases, with 9 bases of the junction left unmatched. This CDR3 contains 16 residues. CDR3 coding DNA: TGTGCCAGCAGTTTACTTCCCGGGACTAGATACTACGAGCAGTACTTC. This encodes CASSLLPGTRYYEQYF.

This rearrangement joins TRBV15 to TRBJ2-4; D uncertain. The CDR3 sequence is 18 residues long. Trimming pared 1 base from V and 1 base from J, leaving 17 bases between. Germline V CDR1 and CDR2: LNHNV, YYDKDF (reference sequence). The CDR3 loop reads CATSRAALLELAKNIQYF. DNA of the CDR3: TGTGCCACCAGCAGAGCCGCTCTGCTTGAGTTGGCCAAAAACATTCAGTACTTC.

CDR3 sequence: CASSLVGLPGNTIYF. The DNA of the CDR3 is TGTGCCAGCAGCTTAGTTGGGCTACCTGGAAACACCATATATTTT. This sequence joins TRBV7-6 and TRBJ1-3; D not certain. The germline gives CDR1 SGHVS, CDR2 FNYEAQ. Trimming left V 1 base short and J 2 bases short, with 9 bases between. CDR3 length equals 15 residues. Together with reference TRBV7-6 and TRBJ1-3, the CDR3 gives the full variable domain: GAGVSQSPRYKVTKRGQDVALRCDPISGHVSLYWYRQALGQGPEFLTYFNYEAQQDKSGLPNDRFSAERPEGSISTLTIQRTEQRDSAMYRCASSLVGLPGNTIYFGEGSWLTVV.

This clone was picked up one time. The chain couples TRBV2 to TRBJ2-5, with 7 bases aligning to TRBD2. Germline trimming cut 7 bases from V and 7 bases from J; bases unmatched to any gene: 3. The CDR3 consists of 11 residues. Germline-derived CDR1 and CDR2 are SNHLY and FYNNEI. The CDR3 DNA reads as TGTGCCAGCATAGGGGAGGGGACCCAGTACTTC. Its protein is CASIGEGTQYF.

The rearrangement links TRBV30 to TRBJ2-2; TRBD1 agrees at 9 bases. Losses at the gene ends were 4 bases for V and 7 bases for J; bases not matched to a gene: 7. Germline CDR1 and CDR2: GTSNPN and SVGIG (reference sequence). This CDR3 spans 14 amino acids. CDR3 nucleotide sequence: TGTGCCTGGATGGGGGACAGGGTGGACGGGGAGCTGTTTTTT. Its protein product is CAWMGDRVDGELFF.

The V gene is TRBV6-1, the J gene TRBJ2-2; the D gene is possibly TRBD1 (6 bases). The CDR3 is 17 residues long. Germline V CDR1 and CDR2: MNHNS, SASEGT. Trimming pared 3 bases from V and 1 base from J, leaving 15 bases between. In nucleotides, the CDR3 is TGTGCCAGCAGTGATAGCTGGAAACAGGGGAACACCGGGGAGCTGTTTTTT. The encoded protein is CASSDSWKQGNTGELFF.